This T cell receptor beta chain was retrieved from a study of T-cell memory formation after mild COVID-19. General observations from the study: A second wave expanding day 15 to 37 was CD4+-biased; contracting clones were balanced. Some SARS-CoV-2-responding clones were already detected in memory before infection. Second-wave clones reaching peak frequency on day 37 lacked confirmed SARS-CoV-2 specificity.

TCRalpha and TCRbeta libraries used 5'RACE with constant-segment primers and UMIs. Via MiXCR, TCRdb re-called the 5' RACE reads, giving one row per CDR3 protein. The sample yields roughly 240,000 distinct CDR3 sequences, about 16% seen once. The V and J ends lost 8 bases and 3 bases respectively, with 14 bases between them. The CDR3 contains 12 residues. The germline V gene encodes CDR1 DFQATT and CDR2 SNEGSKA (reference sequence). At least ten counts were recorded for this clonotype. The target antigen is unknown. The chain combines TRBV20-1 with TRBJ2-7; D tentatively reads TRBD1 or TRBD2 (6 bases each). The specimen sequenced was PBMCs or a T cell subset sorted from them (not recorded which). This clonotype was obtained from a man younger than 30 who had mild COVID-19 (a few samples of this study predate the infection). Cell type and time point are not known. In nucleotides, the CDR3 is TGCAGTCTGTCCGGGGGCCACTACGAGCAGTACTTC. Translation gives CSLSGGHYEQYF.